The 5 T cell receptor beta chains below come from one sample, sequenced in a study of beta chain features in type 1 diabetes. Study observations and caveats: For Type 1 diabetes patients, all four CD4+ subsets carried TCRB CDR3s that were moderately but significantly shorter.

The isolated RNA, all of it, was reverse transcribed, so expressed TCRB transcripts were what got sequenced. Using immunoSEQ multiplex PCR, the repertoire was profiled, and TCRdb retains in-frame clones only, with some absent. The sample lists over 20,000 clones; around half were seen once. Their recognized antigens are unknown. The specimen was stem cell memory CD4+ T cells from blood. Receptors originate from a man aged 25-45 years with type 1 diabetes.

V and J are TRBV4-1 and TRBJ2-6; D is perhaps TRBD1 (6 bases). This CDR3 has 15 residues. From germline, CDR1 is MGHRA and CDR2 YSYEKL. Trimming removed 5 bases at V and 0 bases at J, with 8 bases between. CDR3 residues: CASSGQLSGANVLTF. Written as DNA, the CDR3 is TGCGCCAGCAGCGGACAGCTCTCTGGGGCCAACGTCCTGACTTTC.

This clone appeared a single time. J is TRBJ2-1 and V is TRBV11-3; D is possibly TRBD2 (7 bases). Looked up from germline, CDR1 is SGHNT and CDR2 is YENEEA. The length of the CDR3 is 17 residues. The ends were cut back, 0 bases at V and 6 bases at J, with 18 bases in the middle. The CDR3 DNA reads as TGTGCCAGCAGCTTAGATCGGTGGCAGGGGAGGGTCAATGAGCAGTTCTTC. Encoded protein: CASSLDRWQGRVNEQFF.

This clone was seen a handful of times. This chain connects TRBV2 to TRBJ1-4; D remains ambiguous. The V gene lost 3 bases and the J gene lost 1 base, with 6 bases spanning the gap. CDR1 and CDR2 (germline): SNHLY, FYNNEI. The CDR3 spans 14 residues. As DNA, the CDR3 is TGTGCCAGCAGTGACTCTAGAACTAATGAAAAACTGTTTTTT. Its translation is CASSDSRTNEKLFF.

The rearrangement uses TRBV2 and TRBJ1-1; the match to TRBD1 covers 9 bases. The CDR3 loop spans 14 amino acids. With V trimmed by 7 bases and J by 7 bases, 10 bases remained unmatched. CDR1 SNHLY and CDR2 FYNNEI come from the germline V gene. CDR3 nucleotides: TGTGCCAGCAAGGGGGACAGGGCGTTCAGTGAAGCTTTCTTT. Residues: CASKGDRAFSEAFF.

The CDR3 coding sequence is TGTGCCAGCAGCCCGCGGACAGGCGCGAACACCGGGGAGCTGTTTTTT. Translated, it gives CASSPRTGANTGELFF. The rearrangement joins TRBV7-8 to TRBJ2-2; 7 bases map to TRBD1. The CDR3 has 16 residues. Germline values: CDR1 SGHVS, CDR2 FQNEAQ. The V and J ends lost 5 bases and 0 bases, in that order; junction bases with no gene match: 6.